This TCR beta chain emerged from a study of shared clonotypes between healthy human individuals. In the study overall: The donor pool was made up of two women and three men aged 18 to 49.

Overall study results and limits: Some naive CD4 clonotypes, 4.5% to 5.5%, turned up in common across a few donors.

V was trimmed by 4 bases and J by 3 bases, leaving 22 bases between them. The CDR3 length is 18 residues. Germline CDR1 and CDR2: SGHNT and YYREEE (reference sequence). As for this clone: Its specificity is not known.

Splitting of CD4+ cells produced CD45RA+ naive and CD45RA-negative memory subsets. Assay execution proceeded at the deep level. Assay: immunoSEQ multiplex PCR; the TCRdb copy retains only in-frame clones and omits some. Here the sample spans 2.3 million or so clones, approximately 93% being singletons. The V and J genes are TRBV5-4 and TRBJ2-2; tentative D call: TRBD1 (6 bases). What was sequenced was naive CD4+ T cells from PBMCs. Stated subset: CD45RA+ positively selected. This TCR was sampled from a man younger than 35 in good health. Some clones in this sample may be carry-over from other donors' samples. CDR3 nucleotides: TGTGCCAGCAGCCAAAGCTCTTCAGGGGCTTCGGACACCGGGGAGCTGTTTTTT. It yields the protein CASSQSSSGASDTGELFF.